One T cell receptor beta chain is described in this entry. Its antigen is unknown. The CDR3 covers 15 residues. Between the trimmed V and J ends, which lost 1 base and 2 bases, there was a span of 10 bases. Germline lookup yields CDR1 SGHVS and CDR2 FNYEAQ. The data stem from a study of Ad26.COV2.S vaccination and SARS-CoV-2 variants. Some clones are missing from TCRdb's copy, which holds only in-frame ones; the method was immunoSEQ multiplex PCR. The sample shows hundreds of thousands of clones, 70% to 90% of them seen only once. Treatment given: 15 to 20 received Ad26.COV2.S at low or high dose, single or two shots; about 5 received placebo; per-sample allocation not given. Sample collection was performed on day 63 after the first vaccine or placebo injection. Cohort 1b enrolled adults aged 18-55 years in Boston. Study-level points and caveats: People who got the vaccine had more spike-specific TCR breadth than people who got placebo.

V gene TRBV7-6 combines with J gene TRBJ2-3; D remains unclear. This clonotype was obtained from a person between 18 and 60 years old who received the Ad26.COV2.S COVID-19 vaccine or a placebo. Material: peripheral blood, obtained in a trial of Ad26.COV2.S vaccine versus placebo. The CDR3 sequence is CASSLGRVNTDTQYF. The CDR3 coding sequence is TGTGCCAGCAGCTTAGGCAGAGTAAACACAGATACGCAGTATTTT. Full variable domain (missing parts from reference TRBV7-6 and TRBJ2-3): GAGVSQSPRYKVTKRGQDVALRCDPISGHVSLYWYRQALGQGPEFLTYFNYEAQQDKSGLPNDRFSAERPEGSISTLTIQRTEQRDSAMYRCASSLGRVNTDTQYFGPGTRLTVL.